These 25 T cell receptor beta chains came from one sample sequenced in a study of cytomegalovirus exposure and HLA in healthy donors. Use of 60 Vbeta and 13 Jbeta primers characterized the PCR. Generated by immunoSEQ multiplex PCR, the TCRdb table keeps only in-frame clones and is missing some. The data contain under 200,000 clones, 80% of them singletons. The sample consisted of PBMCs. These receptors all stem from a man younger than 35 in good health and CMV-seropositive.

This clone was detected only once. This sequence joins TRBV14 and TRBJ1-2, with D possibly matching TRBD1 (6 bases). The CDR3 runs 15 residues. V was shortened by 0 bases and J by 4 bases, with 12 bases between the two germline ends. From germline, CDR1 is SGHDN and CDR2 FVKESK. The CDR3 DNA is TGTGCCAGCAGCCAAGAAGTCGGACAGACCTATGGCTACACCTTC. This sequence encodes CASSQEVGQTYGYTF.

CDR3 residues: CASSLATSGRETQYF. As DNA, the CDR3 is TGTGCCAGCAGCTTAGCGACTAGCGGGAGAGAGACCCAGTACTTC. The chain combines TRBV7-9 with TRBJ2-5; 12 bases match TRBD2. CDR1 is SEHNR, CDR2 FQNEAQ, per germline (reference sequence). J was trimmed by 4 bases and V by 0 bases; bases with no gene match: 0. CDR3 length equals 15 residues.

CDR3 coding DNA: TGTGCCAGCAGCTTTGAGGCCACAGATACGCAGTATTTT. Protein product: CASSFEATDTQYF. The rearrangement joins TRBV7-2 to TRBJ2-3; no definite D call. The CDR3 extends over 13 amino acids. Deletions cut 3 bases from V and 2 bases from J, with 6 bases between. Germline V CDR1 and CDR2: SGHTA, FQGNSA.

This chain connects TRBV4-3 to TRBJ2-5; tentatively, D is TRBD2 (6 bases). CDR1 is LGHNA and CDR2 is YSLEER in the germline V gene. Trimming pared 4 bases from V and 0 bases from J, leaving 9 bases between. This CDR3 has 14 residues. In DNA, the CDR3 is TGCGCCAGCAGCCCAGGAGGGAACCAAGAGACCCAGTACTTC. Its translation: CASSPGGNQETQYF.

This clone was picked up a small number of times. V usage is TRBV18 and J usage is TRBJ1-5, with no clear D. V gave up 2 bases and J gave up 4 bases, with 6 bases separating them. Per the germline V gene, CDR1 is KGHSH and CDR2 is LQKENI. This CDR3 region has 13 residues. The CDR3 nucleotides are TGTGCCAGCTCACCAGCAGAAAATCAGCCCCAGCATTTT. Amino acids: CASSPAENQPQHF. Full variable domain (outside the CDR3, taken from reference TRBV18 and TRBJ1-5): NAGVMQNPRHLVRRRGQEARLRCSPMKGHSHVYWYRQLPEEGLKFMVYLQKENIIDESGMPKERFSAEFPKEGPSILRIQQVVRGDSAAYFCASSPAENQPQHFGDGTRLSIL.

The chain has TRBV15 and TRBJ2-3; D is perhaps TRBD2 (5 bases). This CDR3 comprises 17 residues. Germline V gene lookup returns CDR1 LNHNV and CDR2 YYDKDF (reference sequence). V lost 1 base to trimming and J lost 0 bases, with 14 bases between them. The CDR3 here is CATSRAPDFTSTDTQYF. CDR3 coding DNA: TGTGCCACCAGCAGAGCCCCGGACTTTACGAGCACAGATACGCAGTATTTT.

The chain combines TRBV15 with TRBJ2-1, with 7 bases identical to TRBD2. Germline V gene data show CDR1 as LNHNV and CDR2 as YYDKDF (reference sequence). This CDR3 is 15 amino acids long. Trimming cost V 1 base and J 0 bases; bases outside gene matches: 0. CDR3 DNA: TGTGCCACCAGCAGAGTAGCGGGCTCCTACAATGAGCAGTTCTTC. It translates to CATSRVAGSYNEQFF.

A few counts support this clone. The chain employs TRBV6-1 and TRBJ1-1; D is undetermined. Per germline, CDR1 MNHNS and CDR2 SASEGT. The CDR3 length is 11 residues. The ends were cut back, 7 bases at V and 0 bases at J, with 3 bases in the middle. The CDR3 here is CASTVNTEAFF. The CDR3 DNA reads as TGTGCCAGCACGGTGAACACTGAAGCTTTCTTT.

This chain links TRBV5-6 with TRBJ2-1; 8 bases match TRBD2. CDR3 length: 15 residues. The J segment lost 3 bases and the V segment lost 3 bases, leaving 5 bases of the junction unmatched. Germline CDR1 reads SGHDT; CDR2 reads YYEEEE. In DNA, the CDR3 is TGTGCCAGCAGCTACAGCGGGAGATTCTACAATGAGCAGTTCTTC. Its translation: CASSYSGRFYNEQFF.

The chain joins TRBV9 to TRBJ2-7, with 9 bases fitting TRBD1. The V gene's germline CDR1 is SGDLS and CDR2 YYNGEE. The CDR3 has 14 residues. V lost 3 bases and J lost 4; bases outside the gene matches: 5. The CDR3 spells CASSAGTGNYEQYF. In DNA, the CDR3 is TGTGCCAGCAGCGCCGGGACAGGGAATTACGAGCAGTACTTC.

The J gene is TRBJ2-7, the V gene TRBV6-1; D is perhaps TRBD1 (6 bases). The CDR3 sequence is 15 residues long. Trimming cost V 4 bases and J 3 bases, with 16 bases left between them. The V gene's germline CDR1 is MNHNS and CDR2 SASEGT. The CDR3 region is CASSGTGFSDYEQYF. The CDR3, as DNA: TGTGCCAGCAGTGGAACAGGGTTTTCTGACTACGAGCAGTACTTC.

The chain couples TRBV9 to TRBJ1-2; TRBD1 might be the D (5 bases). Germline values: CDR1 SGDLS, CDR2 YYNGEE. CDR3 length: 14 amino acids. V was trimmed by 7 bases and J by 5 bases, leaving 18 bases between them. The CDR3 sequence: CASGRDRGEYGYTF. As DNA, the CDR3 is TGTGCCAGCGGCCGGGACCGGGGGGAATATGGCTACACCTTC.

The V call is TRBV21-1, the J call TRBJ1-5; the D call in the table, TRBD1, was not verified against the DNA. TRBV21-1 is listed as a pseudogene. CDR3 length: 17 amino acids. CDR3: CASSKVSLRGRGQPQHF. The DNA of the CDR3 is TGTGCCAGCAGCAAAGTATCCCTCAGGGGGCGAGGGCAGCCCCAGCATTTT.

CDR3 coding DNA: TGTGCCAGCAGCCAAGGTCAGGGCGGCTCCTACAATGAGCAGTTCTTC. Protein product: CASSQGQGGSYNEQFF. The chain joins TRBV4-2 to TRBJ2-1; the D gene is possibly TRBD1 (5 bases). Germline assignment: CDR1 LGHNA and CDR2 YNFKEQ. The V end was cut by 1 base, the J end by 0 bases, with 10 bases between. This CDR3 has 16 amino acids.

This clone appeared once. The chain recombines TRBV5-1 with TRBJ2-5; D is perhaps TRBD2 (5 bases). The J call is uncertain, as TRBJ2-7 better fits the DNA end. This CDR3 comprises 15 residues. CDR1 and CDR2 from the germline V gene are SGHRS and YFSETQ. Here the CDR3 DNA reads TGCGCCAGCAGCCCCTCCGGTAACGGGGTCTACGAGCAGTACTTC. Its translation: CASSPSGNGVYEQYF.

The chain employs TRBV29-1 and TRBJ2-7; no reliable D call. Germline CDR1 SQVTM, CDR2 ANQGSEA. V gave up 4 bases and J gave up 4 bases, with 14 bases separating them. This CDR3 region has 13 residues. The CDR3 DNA sequence: TGCAGCGTTGCCTCCGGCAGCAGGTACGAGCAGTACTTC. Its translation: CSVASGSRYEQYF.

CDR3 protein: CASTLYSGNGGNTIYF. CDR3 sequence (DNA): TGTGCCAGTACCCTTTACTCCGGGAACGGAGGAAACACCATATATTTT. The J gene is TRBJ1-3, the V gene TRBV19; D not resolved. Trimming took 7 bases from V and 4 from J, leaving 20 bases between them. CDR1 is LNHDA, CDR2 SQIVND, per germline (reference sequence). The CDR3 consists of 16 residues.

The chain couples TRBV11-3 to TRBJ2-3; the match to TRBD1 covers 9 bases. There are 14 residues in the CDR3. Trimming cost V 5 bases and J 6 bases; bases outside gene matches: 6. Germline V gene sequence: CDR1 SGHNT, CDR2 YENEEA. CDR3 protein: CASSQQGAGDTQYF. The CDR3 nucleotides read TGTGCCAGCAGCCAACAGGGGGCGGGTGATACGCAGTATTTT.

The V call is TRBV7-6, the J call TRBJ2-6, with D tentatively TRBD1 (5 bases). The V and J ends lost 4 bases and 0 bases respectively, with 22 bases between them. This CDR3 comprises 20 residues. Germline CDR1 and CDR2: SGHVS and FNYEAQ. DNA for the CDR3: TGTGCCAGCAGCTCCCATGATTTAAGGACAACTGGCTCTGGGGCCAACGTCCTGACTTTC. Translating gives CASSSHDLRTTGSGANVLTF.

V usage is TRBV6-5 and J usage is TRBJ2-5; TRBD2 aligns across 9 bases. J lost 4 bases, V lost 8 bases, and 14 bases had no gene match. This CDR3 contains 16 residues. Looked up from germline, CDR1 is MNHEY and CDR2 is SVGAGI. CDR3 region: CASGFSGRGIGETQYF. In nucleotides, the CDR3 is TGTGCCAGCGGTTTTAGCGGGAGAGGGATTGGAGAGACCCAGTACTTC.

This clone came up a few times. The chain employs TRBV30 and TRBJ1-1; D remains ambiguous. This CDR3 is 14 amino acids long. CDR1 is GTSNPN and CDR2 is SVGIG in the germline V gene (reference sequence). V lost 1 base and J 4 bases, leaving 13 bases between the germline ends. The CDR3 DNA sequence: TGTGCCTGGAGTGCCGGCCGGGGAGGCACTGAAGCTTTCTTT. Residues: CAWSAGRGGTEAFF.

This CDR3 is CASSLAGDEKLFF. The CDR3 bases are TGTGCCAGCAGCTTAGCGGGAGATGAAAAACTGTTTTTT. The V call is TRBV5-4, the J call TRBJ1-4; no reliable D call. The CDR3 has 13 residues. Trimming took off 2 bases at V and 6 bases at J, with 8 bases between the two ends. Germline values: CDR1 SGHNT, CDR2 YYREEE (reference sequence). Drawing the rest from reference TRBV5-4 and TRBJ1-4, the complete variable domain is ETGVTQSPTHLIKTRGQQVTLRCSSQSGHNTVSWYQQALGQGPQFIFQYYREEENGRGNFPPRFSGLQFPNYSSELNVNALELDDSALYLCASSLAGDEKLFFGSGTQLSVL.

This chain uses TRBV2 with TRBJ1-1; D gene ambiguous. The CDR3 has 14 residues. V dropped 0 bases and J dropped 0 bases, with 5 bases sitting between them. Germline CDR1 SNHLY, CDR2 FYNNEI. CDR3 nucleotide sequence: TGTGCCAGCAGTGAAGCTTCCGTGAACACTGAAGCTTTCTTT. Residues: CASSEASVNTEAFF.

The chain carries TRBV4-1 and TRBJ2-7, with 8 nucleotides matching TRBD2. V lost 4 bases, J lost 3 bases, and 5 bases stayed unmatched. CDR3 length: 14 residues. The germline CDR1 and CDR2 sequences are MGHRA and YSYEKL. DNA for the CDR3: TGCGCCAGCAGCCCCGGGAGGGCCCGCTACGAGCAGTACTTC. Protein: CASSPGRARYEQYF.

The CDR3: CASSWRDEPEIYNEQFF. CDR3 coding DNA: TGTGCCAGCAGCTGGCGGGACGAACCCGAAATCTACAATGAGCAGTTCTTC. The chain recombines TRBV13 with TRBJ2-1, with D tentatively TRBD2 (6 bases). This CDR3 has 17 amino acids. Germline V CDR1 and CDR2: PRHDT, FYEKMQ (reference sequence). Trimming left V 4 bases short and J 3 bases short, with 19 bases between. Together with reference TRBV13 and TRBJ2-1, the CDR3 gives the full variable domain: AAGVIQSPRHLIKEKRETATLKCYPIPRHDTVYWYQQGPGQDPQFLISFYEKMQSDKGSIPDRFSAQQFSDYHSELNMSSLELGDSALYFCASSWRDEPEIYNEQFFGPGTRLTVL.